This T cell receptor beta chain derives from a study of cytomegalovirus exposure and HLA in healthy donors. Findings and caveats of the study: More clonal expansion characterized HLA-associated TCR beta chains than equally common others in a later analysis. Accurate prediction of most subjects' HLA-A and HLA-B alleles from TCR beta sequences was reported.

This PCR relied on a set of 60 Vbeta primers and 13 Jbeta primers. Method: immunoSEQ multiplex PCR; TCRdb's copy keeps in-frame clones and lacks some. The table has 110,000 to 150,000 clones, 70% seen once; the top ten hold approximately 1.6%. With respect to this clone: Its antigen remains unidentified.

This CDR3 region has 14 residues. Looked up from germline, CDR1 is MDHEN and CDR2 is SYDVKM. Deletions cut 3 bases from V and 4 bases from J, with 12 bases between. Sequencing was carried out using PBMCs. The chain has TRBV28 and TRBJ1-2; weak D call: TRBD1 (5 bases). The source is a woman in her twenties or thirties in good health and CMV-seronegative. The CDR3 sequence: CASSFPPGGYGYTF. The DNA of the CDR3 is TGTGCCAGCAGTTTCCCCCCCGGGGGCTATGGCTACACCTTC.